This TCR beta chain was captured by sequencing in a study of T cell changes during pregnancy in multiple sclerosis (dated by TCRdb to between 2019 and 2020). Concerning the study at large: Changes in the T cell repertoire over the course of pregnancy were examined in this study in women with multiple sclerosis.

Library generation was performed with the immunoSEQ multiplex PCR assay. What TCRdb holds here is the immuneACCESS table cut down to in-frame rearrangements. Part of the clones is not present; checked against another copy, under half of the missing clones reflect an unresolved V gene, and the others are unexplained. This sample comprises some 60,000 clones, just under 90% of them detected only once. Approximately 5% of the sample rests with the top ten. Of note for this clone: Its cognate antigen has yet to be identified. No much larger clone is present one base from it, and per-base qualities are unavailable.

This TCR derives from a human donor whose cells served as feeder cells for cultures in a pregnancy study. Material for sequencing was peripheral blood from another person, used as feeder cells.

CDR3 region: CASSFSGTSGVNNEQFF. The DNA sequence follows: TGTGCCAGCAGCTTCTCCGGGACTAGCGGGGTTAACAATGAGCAGTTCTTC. This sequence uses TRBV11-3 and TRBJ2-1, with TRBD2 matching 13 junction bases. From the germline V gene, CDR1 is SGHNT and CDR2 is YENEEA. Ends trimmed: V by 3 bases, J by 5 bases; bases unmatched to a gene: 7. From the cysteine up to the phenylalanine, the CDR3 has a length of 17 residues. Only the CDR3 DNA is retained, 51 bases long and in frame from the first base.